The 27 T cell receptor beta chains below were found in one sample sequenced in a study of cytomegalovirus exposure and HLA in healthy donors (dated by TCRdb to the late 2010s). Library preparation used the immunoSEQ multiplex PCR assay. For the multiplex PCR, a mixture combining 60 forward primers for TCR Vbeta segments and 13 reverse primers for TCR Jbeta segments was used. The table was pulled from immuneACCESS by TCRdb, which kept in-frame rearrangements only. Such tables lose some clones; where checked, under half of the loss comes from unresolved V genes, and the rest has no known cause. The table for this sample lists approximately 110,000 clones; less than 90% of them were counted only once. Jointly, the top ten make up approximately 0.24% of the sample. Sequenced sample: PBMCs. All receptors come from a man aged 45-65 years in good health and CMV-seronegative.

This rearrangement joins TRBV27 to TRBJ2-1; D possibly corresponds to TRBD1 (5 bases). The CDR3 totals 12 residues. Trimming removed 0 bases at V and 13 bases at J, with 10 bases between. Germline loops: CDR1 MNHEY, CDR2 SMNVEV (reference sequence). The DNA of the CDR3 is TGTGCCAGCAGTTTATCAGCAGGGTTCCAGTTCTTC. This encodes CASSLSAGFQFF.

The gene calls are TRBV29-1 and TRBJ2-1; unclear D gene. Germline loops: CDR1 SQVTM, CDR2 ANQGSEA. The V end was cut by 7 bases, the J end by 10 bases, with 23 bases between. The CDR3 totals 14 residues. DNA for the CDR3: TGCAGCGCCCGAATTTTAGACCGAGCGATAGAGCAGTTCTTC. This gives the protein CSARILDRAIEQFF.

This clone occurred a few times. The gene calls are TRBV30 and TRBJ2-4; 9 nucleotides align to TRBD1. Germline V lookup: CDR1 GTSNPN, CDR2 SVGIG (reference sequence). V lost 4 bases to trimming and J lost 6 bases; unmatched junction nucleotides: 4. This CDR3 has 13 residues. The CDR3: CAWNKGQGNIQYF. The CDR3, as DNA: TGTGCCTGGAATAAGGGACAGGGAAACATTCAGTACTTC.

This chain uses TRBV30 with TRBJ2-7; 7 nucleotides match TRBD1. This CDR3 has 13 residues. V trimming: 4 bases; J trimming: 4 bases; junction bases outside the gene matches: 7. Per the germline V gene, CDR1 is GTSNPN and CDR2 is SVGIG (reference sequence). For the CDR3, the DNA is TGTGCCTGGAAAATGACAGGGAAGTACGAGCAGTACTTC. This sequence encodes CAWKMTGKYEQYF.

This chain joins TRBV5-1 and TRBJ2-3, with a tentative D call TRBD2 (5 bases). Trimming pared 7 bases from V and 1 base from J, leaving 19 bases between. CDR3 length equals 16 residues. Germline assignment: CDR1 SGHRS and CDR2 YFSETQ. CDR3 protein: CASGPGPRGGTDTQYF. As DNA, the CDR3 is TGCGCCAGCGGACCGGGCCCCCGGGGAGGCACAGATACGCAGTATTTT.

V usage is TRBV5-4 and J usage is TRBJ2-5; D not resolved. V was pared by 2 bases and J by 5 bases, with 7 bases between. The CDR3 consists of 12 residues. CDR1 and CDR2 from the germline V gene are SGHNT and YYREEE (reference sequence). Written as DNA, the CDR3 is TGTGCCAGCAGCTTATATCCGGAGACCCAGTACTTC. Protein product: CASSLYPETQYF.

This clone appeared a single time. The genes are TRBV5-1 and TRBJ1-1; 10 nucleotides agree with TRBD1. The germline CDR1 and CDR2 sequences are SGHRS and YFSETQ. The CDR3 covers 14 residues. Trimming cost V 0 bases and J 4 bases; bases outside gene matches: 0. CDR3 DNA sequence: TGCGCCAGCAGCTTGGGGACAGGGGGCACTGAAGCTTTCTTT. As protein: CASSLGTGGTEAFF.

The chain employs TRBV18 and TRBJ2-2; 9 nucleotides agree with TRBD1. The germline V gene has CDR1 KGHSH and CDR2 LQKENI. Trimming cost V 3 bases and J 3 bases; bases outside gene matches: 5. The CDR3 runs 16 residues. The CDR3 DNA reads TGTGCCAGCTCACCCCCCGGGACAGGGTACACCGGGGAGCTGTTTTTT. Its protein product is CASSPPGTGYTGELFF.

This clone was recorded a few times. The CDR3 region is CASIVGGNTNSGNTIYF. CDR3 nucleotides: TGTGCCAGCATCGTCGGCGGTAATACGAACTCTGGAAACACCATATATTTT. The chain recombines TRBV11-3 with TRBJ1-3; D is undetermined. The CDR3 totals 17 residues. V shed 7 bases and J shed 0 bases, with 19 bases lying between them. The germline V gene encodes CDR1 SGHNT and CDR2 YENEEA.

This chain links TRBV5-4 with TRBJ2-1, with D tentatively TRBD1 (5 bases). Trimming stripped 4 bases from V and 10 bases from J, with 12 bases between. CDR3 length: 12 amino acids. The germline V gene has CDR1 SGHNT and CDR2 YYREEE (reference sequence). CDR3 region: CASSGANFEQFF. The CDR3 region has the DNA TGTGCCAGCAGCGGGGCAAACTTCGAGCAGTTCTTC.

In its sample, this clone was seen once. The rearrangement joins TRBV6-5 to TRBJ2-7, with 8 nucleotides matching TRBD1. Trimming removed 5 bases from V and 0 bases from J; junction bases left unmatched: 3. CDR3 length: 14 amino acids. CDR1 is MNHEY and CDR2 is SVGAGI in the germline V gene. CDR3 bases: TGTGCCAGCAGTCGGACAGGGAACTCCTACGAGCAGTACTTC. Its protein product is CASSRTGNSYEQYF.

The CDR3 loop reads CASRSAGTTNEKLFF. CDR3 sequence (DNA): TGTGCCAGCAGGTCCGCGGGAACAACTAATGAAAAACTGTTTTTT. This rearrangement joins TRBV27 to TRBJ1-4; D is uncertain. Trimming took 6 bases from V and 0 from J, leaving 11 bases between them. The CDR3 spans 15 residues. The germline gives CDR1 MNHEY, CDR2 SMNVEV (reference sequence).

For the CDR3, the DNA is TGTGCCAGCCGAAGTATCGGGAATGAGCAGTTCTTC. Protein product: CASRSIGNEQFF. V and J are TRBV27 and TRBJ2-1; D unresolved. The CDR3 contains 12 residues. Germline CDR1 is MNHEY and CDR2 is SMNVEV (reference sequence). The germline V and J ends were trimmed by 8 bases and 7 bases, with 12 bases remaining between them.

The chain combines TRBV28 with TRBJ1-2; 12 bases line up with TRBD1. Unmatched junction bases numbered 11, after V lost 5 bases and J lost 7 bases. Germline lookup yields CDR1 MDHEN and CDR2 SYDVKM. The CDR3 extends over 16 amino acids. CDR3 region: CASSPTSGTGGSGYTF. CDR3 in DNA: TGTGCCAGCAGTCCTACCTCGGGGACAGGGGGCAGTGGCTACACCTTC.

This chain connects TRBV18 to TRBJ2-7; 7 nucleotides align to TRBD2. The V gene end was trimmed by 3 bases and the J gene end by 3 bases; junction bases not matched to a gene: 8. The CDR3 spans 15 residues. Germline V CDR1 and CDR2: KGHSH, LQKENI. The CDR3 sequence is CASSPRTSAIYEQYF. CDR3 bases: TGTGCCAGCTCACCCCGAACTAGCGCTATCTACGAGCAGTACTTC.

The genes are TRBV6-1 and TRBJ1-1; maybe TRBD1 (5 bases). CDR1 is MNHNS and CDR2 is SASEGT in the germline V gene. Trimming shortened V by 6 bases and J by 1 base, and 15 bases separated the two germline ends. This CDR3 has 15 residues. The CDR3 DNA sequence: TGTGCCAGCAGCCCGGAGGGGATAGGGAACACTGAAGCTTTCTTT. Protein: CASSPEGIGNTEAFF.

The chain combines TRBV2 with TRBJ2-7; 10 bases match TRBD2. J gave up 5 bases and V 2 bases, and 6 bases lay outside the gene matches. Germline values: CDR1 SNHLY, CDR2 FYNNEI. The CDR3 spans 15 residues. For the CDR3, the DNA is TGTGCCAGCAGTGAACGTAGCGGGGGGCCCCACGAGCAGTACTTC. This gives the protein CASSERSGGPHEQYF. The complete variable domain, with remaining parts taken from reference TRBV2 and TRBJ2-7, reads EPEVTQTPSHQVTQMGQEVILRCVPISNHLYFYWYRQILGQKVEFLVSFYNNEISEKSEIFDDQFSVERPDGSNFTLKIRSTKLEDSAMYFCASSERSGGPHEQYFGPGTRLTVT.

V usage is TRBV5-1 and J usage is TRBJ2-1; D remains unclear. Per the germline V gene, CDR1 is SGHRS and CDR2 is YFSETQ. The V end lost 0 bases, the J end lost 0 bases, and 10 bases lay between the germline ends. There are 16 residues in the CDR3. CDR3 loop: CASSLDSLSSYNEQFF. CDR3 sequence (DNA): TGCGCCAGCAGCTTGGACAGTCTAAGCTCCTACAATGAGCAGTTCTTC.

The chain uses TRBV6-6 and TRBJ2-1, with 11 bases matching TRBD1. V was pared by 5 bases and J by 4 bases, with 7 bases of the junction left unmatched. Germline loops: CDR1 MNHNY, CDR2 SVGAGI (reference sequence). CDR3 length equals 16 residues. The CDR3 region has the DNA TGTGCCAGCAGTATACCGGGGACAGGGGGTTACAATGAGCAGTTCTTC. The encoded protein is CASSIPGTGGYNEQFF.

The chain carries TRBV6-6 and TRBJ1-4, with a possible D match to TRBD1 (6 bases). V was clipped by 5 bases and J by 8 bases, with 21 bases between them. Germline V gene lookup returns CDR1 MNHNY and CDR2 SVGAGI (reference sequence). This CDR3 is 16 amino acids long. CDR3 nucleotides: TGTGCCAGCAGTCGGGAGGTCAAAGGGGGAGAAGAAAAACTGTTTTTT. Translated, it gives CASSREVKGGEEKLFF.

The chain uses TRBV28 and TRBJ1-2; the D gene is possibly TRBD1 (6 bases). V was clipped by 3 bases and J by 5 bases, with 10 bases between them. Germline V gene data show CDR1 as MDHEN and CDR2 as SYDVKM. The CDR3 loop spans 13 amino acids. CDR3 region: CASSFPGEYGYTF. For the CDR3, the DNA is TGTGCCAGCAGTTTCCCAGGGGAGTATGGCTACACCTTC.

The J gene is TRBJ2-4, the V gene TRBV28; the match to TRBD1 covers 9 bases. The ends lost 2 bases at V and 2 bases at J; junction bases unmatched: 4. CDR1 and CDR2 from the germline V gene are MDHEN and SYDVKM. This CDR3 spans 16 amino acids. This CDR3 reads CASSLAGTGSKNIQYF. In nucleotides, the CDR3 is TGTGCCAGCAGTTTAGCCGGGACAGGGTCCAAAAACATTCAGTACTTC.

The CDR3 nucleotides are TGTGCCAGCAGATATACAGGGTACAATGAGCAGTTCTTC. This gives the protein CASRYTGYNEQFF. V usage is TRBV5-6 and J usage is TRBJ2-1, with D maybe TRBD1 (6 bases). Germline assignment: CDR1 SGHDT and CDR2 YYEEEE. CDR3 size: 13 residues. Trimming pared 5 bases from V and 4 bases from J, leaving 10 bases between.

The chain uses TRBV9 and TRBJ2-1; possible D gene TRBD2, 6 bases. Per the germline V gene, CDR1 is SGDLS and CDR2 is YYNGEE. The germline V and J ends were trimmed by 0 bases and 7 bases, with 14 bases remaining between them. This CDR3 has 15 amino acids. In nucleotides, the CDR3 is TGTGCCAGCAGCGTAGGGGCGGGGAGGCATAATGAGCAGTTCTTC. Translation gives CASSVGAGRHNEQFF. The full variable domain, its missing parts supplied by reference TRBV9 and TRBJ2-1, is DSGVTQTPKHLITATGQRVTLRCSPRSGDLSVYWYQQSLDQGLQFLIQYYNGEERAKGNILERFSAQQFPDLHSELNLSSLELGDSALYFCASSVGAGRHNEQFFGPGTRLTVL.

The rearrangement joins TRBV7-9 to TRBJ2-5; D ambiguous. The CDR3 covers 12 residues. Germline V gene data show CDR1 as SEHNR and CDR2 as FQNEAQ (reference sequence). Deletions cut 5 bases from V and 5 bases from J, with 9 bases between. CDR3 sequence: CASSPTPETQYF. The CDR3 DNA reads as TGTGCCAGCAGCCCTACCCCGGAGACCCAGTACTTC.

V and J are TRBV28 and TRBJ1-2; 9 nucleotides align to TRBD1. The CDR3 runs to 14 residues. CDR1 is MDHEN, CDR2 SYDVKM, per germline. The J segment lost 9 bases and the V segment lost 6 bases, leaving 11 bases of the junction unmatched. The CDR3 sequence is CASSPGTGWGSYTF. The CDR3 bases are TGTGCCAGCAGCCCTGGGACAGGGTGGGGTAGCTACACCTTC.

The V call is TRBV6-5, the J call TRBJ1-1; the D is unclear. The CDR3 consists of 13 residues. V was clipped by 4 bases and J by 3 bases, with 9 bases between them. Germline V gene sequence: CDR1 MNHEY, CDR2 SVGAGI. Here the CDR3 reads CASSSLSDTEAFF. The CDR3 DNA is TGTGCCAGCAGTTCCCTTTCCGACACTGAAGCTTTCTTT.